The T cell receptor beta chain described here comes from a study of T cells after posttransplantation cyclophosphamide. The CDR3 spans 15 residues. V was trimmed by 3 bases and J by 1 base, leaving 10 bases between them. CDR1 and CDR2 from the germline V gene are LNHDA and SQIVND (reference sequence). Using immunoSEQ multiplex PCR, the repertoire was profiled, and TCRdb retains in-frame clones only, with some absent. The profile covers approximately 3,100 clones, none occurring a single time. This clone was seen at least ten times. Its antigen remains unidentified. Cyclophosphamide on days +3 and +4 followed busulfan-fludarabine conditioning and a marrow graft. Study outcomes and limitations: TRB clonality was highly associated with recipient CMV seropositivity and reactivation. Later blood repertoires were often dominated by clones from the donor CD8+ memory compartment.

V is TRBV19 and J is TRBJ2-4, with D perhaps TRBD1 (6 bases). The clonotype comes from a female patient in her 40s who received an allogeneic stem cell transplant from a related donor, was CMV-positive, and had no GVHD. A share of the T cells may be of graft donor origin. This material consisted of PBMCs, taken 84 days after allogeneic stem cell transplant with posttransplant cyclophosphamide. For the CDR3, the DNA is TGTGCCAGTAGTATCCAGGGGACGGCCAAAAACATTCAGTACTTC. It encodes CASSIQGTAKNIQYF.